One sample yielded the 4 T cell receptor beta chains listed below, sequenced in a study of cytomegalovirus exposure and HLA in healthy donors. Use of 60 Vbeta and 13 Jbeta primers characterized the PCR. Sequencing was performed with immunoSEQ multiplex PCR; in TCRdb, only in-frame clones are kept and a portion is missing. This table holds 100,000 to 150,000 clones, over 65% found once. The sequencing input was PBMCs. These receptors were taken from a man younger than 40 in good health and CMV-seropositive.

The chain recombines TRBV27 with TRBJ1-2; 7 nucleotides agree with TRBD1. V lost 5 bases to trimming and J lost 4 bases; unmatched junction nucleotides: 7. This CDR3 spans 14 amino acids. Germline V gene lookup returns CDR1 MNHEY and CDR2 SMNVEV (reference sequence). CDR3 in DNA: TGTGCCAGCAGTCCAATGGGACAGACCTATGGCTACACCTTC. Translated: CASSPMGQTYGYTF.

This clone appeared once. The V gene is TRBV27, the J gene TRBJ2-7; 7 bases are shared with TRBD1. The germline CDR1 and CDR2 sequences are MNHEY and SMNVEV (reference sequence). V dropped 3 bases and J dropped 4; count of bases not matched to a gene: 6. This CDR3 region has 14 residues. The CDR3 loop reads CASSFREGAYEQYF. CDR3 in DNA: TGTGCCAGCAGTTTTCGAGAGGGGGCTTACGAGCAGTACTTC.

The V call is TRBV28, the J call TRBJ2-7, with 12 positions matching TRBD1. J lost 3 bases, V lost 5 bases, and 8 bases had no gene match. This CDR3 spans 16 amino acids. Germline loops: CDR1 MDHEN, CDR2 SYDVKM. CDR3: CASSPIGTGGYYEQYF. Here the CDR3 DNA reads TGTGCCAGCAGTCCTATTGGGACAGGGGGCTACTACGAGCAGTACTTC.

The genes are TRBV7-9 and TRBJ1-3; D perhaps matches TRBD1 (6 bases). The V end lost 4 bases, the J end lost 4 bases, and 14 bases lay between the germline ends. CDR1 is SEHNR and CDR2 is FQNEAQ in the germline V gene (reference sequence). The length of the CDR3 is 15 residues. CDR3 amino acids: CASSSIAGAGNTIYF. The CDR3 nucleotides read TGTGCCAGCAGCTCAATCGCAGGGGCGGGAAACACCATATATTTT.